Listed below are T cell receptor beta chains from one sample, sequenced in a study of beta chain features in type 1 diabetes. Using immunoSEQ multiplex PCR, the repertoire was profiled, and TCRdb retains in-frame clones only, with some absent. The data show about 470,000 clones, with roughly 31% seen just once and about 0.065% held by the top ten. The sample comprised naive CD4+ T cells from blood. Every receptor here comes from a man aged 18 to 29 in good health. Each CDR3 is given with its conserved first and last residue. Each record gives: CDR3 protein, CDR3 DNA, clone size, V gene, D gene, CDR3 length, J gene. A D gene is named only where the DNA matches it firmly. The size entry is marked missing in some rows and otherwise reads once, few, many or a size class.

CASSLDGRTYEQYF,TGCGCCAGCAGCTTGGACGGACGCACCTACGAGCAGTACTTC,NA,TRBV5-1,NA,14,TRBJ2-7
CASSMGREPNQPQHF,TGTGCCAGTAGTATGGGCAGGGAACCCAATCAGCCCCAGCATTTT,NA,TRBV19,NA,15,TRBJ1-5
CAIKESGFSGNTIYF,TGTGCCATCAAAGAATCAGGATTCTCTGGAAACACCATATATTTT,NA,TRBV10-3,NA,15,TRBJ1-3
CASSLALAVYNEQFF,TGTGCCAGCAGCTTAGCACTAGCGGTATACAATGAGCAGTTCTTC,few,TRBV7-6,TRBD2,15,TRBJ2-1
CSATPQETQYF,TGCAGTGCTACCCCACAAGAGACCCAGTACTTC,few,TRBV20-1,NA,11,TRBJ2-5
CASSLDSLAGGEQYF,TGTGCCAGCAGCTTGGATTCACTAGCGGGAGGAGAGCAGTACTTC,NA,TRBV11-2,TRBD2,15,TRBJ2-7
CAWSVSTDTQYF,TGTGCCTGGTCGGTAAGCACAGATACGCAGTATTTT,NA,TRBV30,NA,12,TRBJ2-3
CAWSGPGYTGELFF,TGTGCCTGGAGTGGGCCAGGATACACCGGGGAGCTGTTTTTT,NA,TRBV30,NA,14,TRBJ2-2
CACRQAGTYNEQFF,TGTGCCTGTCGACAAGCGGGAACCTACAATGAGCAGTTCTTC,NA,TRBV30,TRBD2,14,TRBJ2-1
CASSSRRTSGGYNEQFF,TGTGCCAGCAGTAGTAGACGGACTAGCGGGGGCTACAATGAGCAGTTCTTC,few,TRBV9,TRBD2,17,TRBJ2-1
CAIQGWTDTQYF,TGTGCCATCCAGGGGTGGACAGATACGCAGTATTTT,NA,TRBV10-3,NA,12,TRBJ2-3
CASSLSLAGMLTGELFF,TGCGCCAGCAGCTTGAGTCTAGCGGGAATGTTGACCGGGGAGCTGTTTTTT,NA,TRBV5-1,TRBD2,17,TRBJ2-2